This T cell receptor (beta chain) was captured by sequencing in a study of T cell responses to AZD1222 COVID-19 vaccine. This clone was picked up a small number of times. Sequencing used immunoSEQ multiplex PCR; TCRdb keeps in-frame clones, though not all of them. The data show approximately 84,000 clones, approximately 92% seen once. The CDR3 extends over 18 amino acids. The input for sequencing was peripheral blood, taken 28 days after the second AZD1222 dose. V is TRBV21-1 and J is TRBJ1-6. TRBV21-1 represents a pseudogene. The sequence was obtained from an adult who received the AZD1222 COVID-19 vaccine. CDR3 residues: CASSKATRESSYNSPLHF. The CDR3 nucleotides are TGTGCCAGCAGCAAAGCAACGAGGGAGAGCTCCTATAATTCACCCCTCCACTTT.